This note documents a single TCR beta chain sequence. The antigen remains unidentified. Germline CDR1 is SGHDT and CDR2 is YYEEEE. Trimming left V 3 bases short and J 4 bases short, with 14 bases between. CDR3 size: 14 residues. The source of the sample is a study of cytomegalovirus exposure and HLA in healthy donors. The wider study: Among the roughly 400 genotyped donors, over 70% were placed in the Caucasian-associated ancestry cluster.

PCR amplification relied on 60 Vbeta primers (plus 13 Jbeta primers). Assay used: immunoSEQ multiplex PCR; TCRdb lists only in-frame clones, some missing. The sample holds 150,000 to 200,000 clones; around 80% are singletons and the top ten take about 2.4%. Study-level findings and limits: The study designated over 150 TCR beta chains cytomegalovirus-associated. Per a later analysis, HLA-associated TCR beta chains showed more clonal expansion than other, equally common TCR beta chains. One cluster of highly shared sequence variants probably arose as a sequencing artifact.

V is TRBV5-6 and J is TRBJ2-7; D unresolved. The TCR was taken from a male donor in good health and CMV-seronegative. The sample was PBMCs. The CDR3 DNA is TGTGCCAGCAGCTACACCAGGCCCGTTTACGAGCAGTACTTC. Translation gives CASSYTRPVYEQYF.